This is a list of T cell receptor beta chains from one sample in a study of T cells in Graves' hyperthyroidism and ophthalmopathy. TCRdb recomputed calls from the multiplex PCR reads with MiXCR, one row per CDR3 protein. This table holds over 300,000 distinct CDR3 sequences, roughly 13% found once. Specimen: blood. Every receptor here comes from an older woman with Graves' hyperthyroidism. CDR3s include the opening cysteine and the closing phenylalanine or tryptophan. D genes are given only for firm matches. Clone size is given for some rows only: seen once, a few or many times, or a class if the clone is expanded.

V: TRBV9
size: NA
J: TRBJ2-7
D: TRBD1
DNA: TGTGCCAGCAGCGAGGCCGGGACAGGTTACGAGCAGTACTTC
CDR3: CASSEAGTGYEQYF

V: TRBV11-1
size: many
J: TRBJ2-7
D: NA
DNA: TGTGCCAGCAGCTTATCAGGGACTCTTGGCTACGAGCAGTACTTC
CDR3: CASSLSGTLGYEQYF

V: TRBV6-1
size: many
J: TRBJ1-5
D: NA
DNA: TGTGCCAGCAGTGCAGACAGGCGCCTTAATAGCAATCAGCCCCAGCATTTT
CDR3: CASSADRRLNSNQPQHF

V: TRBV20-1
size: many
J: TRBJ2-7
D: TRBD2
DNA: TGCAGTGCTAGAGATAGCACTAGCGGGAGGAACGAGCAGTACTTC
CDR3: CSARDSTSGRNEQYF

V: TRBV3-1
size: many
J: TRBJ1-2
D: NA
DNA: TGTGCCAGCAGCCAAGGAAGGGGTCGGGGCTACACCTTC
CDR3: CASSQGRGRGYTF

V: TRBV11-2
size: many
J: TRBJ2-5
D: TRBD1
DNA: TGTGCCAGCAGCCTCGGGACAGGGACGTACCAAGAGACCCAGTACTTC
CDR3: CASSLGTGTYQETQYF

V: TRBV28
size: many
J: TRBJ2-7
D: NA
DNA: TGTGCCAGCATGGGCCAGTACCCCTACGAGCAGTACTTC
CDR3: CASMGQYPYEQYF

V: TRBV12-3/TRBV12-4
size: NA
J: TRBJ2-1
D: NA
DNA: TGTGCCAACAGTGACCGGGACAACAATGAGCAGTTCTTC
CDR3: CANSDRDNNEQFF

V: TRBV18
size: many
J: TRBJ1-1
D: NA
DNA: TGTGCCAGCTCACCCGCCGGGGGTCCGAACACTGAAGCTTTCTTT
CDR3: CASSPAGGPNTEAFF

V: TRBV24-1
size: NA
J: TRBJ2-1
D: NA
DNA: TGTGCCACCAGTCCTACTACAAATGAGCAGTTCTTC
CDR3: CATSPTTNEQFF

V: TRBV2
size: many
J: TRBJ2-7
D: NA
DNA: TGTGCCAGCAGCCCATCCCATTACGAGCAGTACTTC
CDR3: CASSPSHYEQYF

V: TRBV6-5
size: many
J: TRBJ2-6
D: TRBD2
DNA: TGTGCCAGCAGTTACGTTGGACTAGCGGGAGGACGATCTGGGGCCAACGTCCTGACTTTC
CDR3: CASSYVGLAGGRSGANVLTF

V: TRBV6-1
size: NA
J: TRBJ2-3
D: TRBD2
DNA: TGTGCCAGCAATCCGGGACTAGCGGATAGCACAGATACGCAGTATTTT
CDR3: CASNPGLADSTDTQYF

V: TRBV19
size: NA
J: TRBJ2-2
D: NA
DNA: TGTGCCAGTAGTATAGTCCCTGCCGCCGGGGAGCTGTTTTTT
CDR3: CASSIVPAAGELFF

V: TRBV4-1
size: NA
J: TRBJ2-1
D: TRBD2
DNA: TGCGCCAGCAGCCAAGAGTTAGCGGGACTTAGGAATGAGCAGTTCTTC
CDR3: CASSQELAGLRNEQFF